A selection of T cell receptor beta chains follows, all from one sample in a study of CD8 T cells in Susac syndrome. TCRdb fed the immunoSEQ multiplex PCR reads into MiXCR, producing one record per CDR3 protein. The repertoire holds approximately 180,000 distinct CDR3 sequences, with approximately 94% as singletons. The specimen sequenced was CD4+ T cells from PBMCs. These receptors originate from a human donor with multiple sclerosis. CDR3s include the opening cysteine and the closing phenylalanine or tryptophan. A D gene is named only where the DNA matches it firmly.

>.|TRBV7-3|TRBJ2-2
CASSPHTSTGELFF
TGTGCCAGCAGCCCGCATACGAGCACCGGGGAGCTGTTTTTT
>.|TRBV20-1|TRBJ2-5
CSARDSRLETQYF
TGCAGTGCTAGAGATTCCCGTCTAGAGACCCAGTACTTC
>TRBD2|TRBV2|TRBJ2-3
CASTETLGSGALLF
TGTGCCAGCACCGAAACTCTGGGTAGCGGGGCCCTACTTTTT
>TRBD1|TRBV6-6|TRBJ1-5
CASRWTGDDQPQHF
TGTGCCAGCCGATGGACAGGGGACGACCAGCCCCAGCATTTT
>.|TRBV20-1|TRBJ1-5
CSAKSGTSSNQPQHF
TGCAGTGCTAAATCCGGGACTTCAAGCAATCAGCCCCAGCATTTT
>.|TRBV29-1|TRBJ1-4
CSVGGDEKLFF
TGCAGCGTCGGGGGGGATGAAAAACTGTTTTTT
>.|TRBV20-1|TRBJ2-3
CSARDGHRTDTQYF
TGCAGTGCTAGAGATGGGCACCGCACAGATACGCAGTATTTT
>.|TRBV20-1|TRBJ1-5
CSARGLEGQPQHF
TGCAGTGCTAGAGGCCTGGAAGGTCAGCCCCAGCATTTT
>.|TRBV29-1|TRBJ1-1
CSARNTEAFF
TGCAGCGCCCGGAACACTGAAGCTTTCTTT
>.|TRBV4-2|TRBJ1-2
CASSQAQEGVGYAF
TGTGCCAGCAGCCAAGCGCAGGAGGGCGTTGGCTACGCCTTC
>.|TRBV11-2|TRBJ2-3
CASSLDIADTQYF
TGTGCCAGCAGCTTAGACATAGCAGATACGCAGTATTTT
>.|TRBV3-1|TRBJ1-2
CASSQVGRKSGYTF
TGTGCCAGCAGCCAAGTGGGCAGGAAGAGCGGCTACACCTTC
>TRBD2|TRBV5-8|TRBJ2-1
CASSFLLRGTRLNEQFF
TGTGCCAGCAGCTTTCTGCTCCGAGGGACTAGACTCAATGAGCAGTTCTTC
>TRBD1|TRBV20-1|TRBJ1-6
CSAPWTGRNSPLHF
TGCAGTGCTCCTTGGACAGGACGGAATTCACCCCTCCACTTT
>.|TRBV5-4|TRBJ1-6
CASSLGGHSPLHF
TGTGCCAGCAGCTTGGGGGGCCATTCACCCCTCCACTTT
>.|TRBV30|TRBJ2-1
CAWAGSSYNEQFF
TGTGCCTGGGCAGGGAGCTCCTACAATGAGCAGTTCTTC
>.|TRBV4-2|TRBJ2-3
CASSHTGTSSTDTQYF
TGTGCCAGCAGCCACACCGGGACTTCTAGCACAGATACGCAGTATTTT
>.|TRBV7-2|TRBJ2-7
CASARGDVVYEQYF
TGTGCCAGCGCGAGGGGGGATGTGGTTTACGAGCAGTACTTC
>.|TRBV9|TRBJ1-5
CASSVGDLRGDQPQHF
TGTGCCAGCAGCGTAGGGGACCTGAGAGGGGATCAGCCCCAGCATTTT
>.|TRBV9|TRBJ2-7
CASSGGGGGASSYEQYF
TGTGCCAGCAGCGGAGGGGGCGGAGGGGCGAGCTCCTACGAGCAGTACTTC
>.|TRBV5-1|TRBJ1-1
CASYQGLNTEAFF
TGCGCCAGCTATCAGGGACTGAACACTGAAGCTTTCTTT
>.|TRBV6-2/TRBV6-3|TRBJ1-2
CASSYRYPIWGYTF
TGTGCCAGCAGTTACCGGTATCCTATCTGGGGCTACACCTTC
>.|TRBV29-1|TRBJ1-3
CSVEEGPGNTIYF
TGCAGCGTTGAAGAGGGGCCTGGAAACACCATATATTTT
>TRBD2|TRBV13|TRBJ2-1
CASSVQRGEQFF
TGTGCCAGCAGCGTACAGCGGGGGGAGCAGTTCTTC
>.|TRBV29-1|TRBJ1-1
CSVVAGSTEAFF
TGCAGCGTTGTAGCAGGGAGCACTGAAGCTTTCTTT
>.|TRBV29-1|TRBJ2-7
CSVFEKRSLYF
TGCAGCGTTTTTGAAAAGCGTTCCCTGTACTTC
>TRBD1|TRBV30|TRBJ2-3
CAWGNTGGRTDTQYF
TGTGCCTGGGGAAACACAGGGGGCAGGACAGATACGCAGTATTTT
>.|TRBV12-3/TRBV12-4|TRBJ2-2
CASSSTATGELFF
TGTGCCAGCAGTTCGACAGCCACCGGGGAGCTGTTTTTT
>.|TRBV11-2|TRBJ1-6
CATGSHDNSPLHF
TGTGCCACCGGGAGCCACGATAATTCACCCCTCCACTTT
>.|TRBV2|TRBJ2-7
CASSDWARSSYEQYF
TGTGCCAGCAGTGACTGGGCTAGGAGCTCCTACGAGCAGTACTTC